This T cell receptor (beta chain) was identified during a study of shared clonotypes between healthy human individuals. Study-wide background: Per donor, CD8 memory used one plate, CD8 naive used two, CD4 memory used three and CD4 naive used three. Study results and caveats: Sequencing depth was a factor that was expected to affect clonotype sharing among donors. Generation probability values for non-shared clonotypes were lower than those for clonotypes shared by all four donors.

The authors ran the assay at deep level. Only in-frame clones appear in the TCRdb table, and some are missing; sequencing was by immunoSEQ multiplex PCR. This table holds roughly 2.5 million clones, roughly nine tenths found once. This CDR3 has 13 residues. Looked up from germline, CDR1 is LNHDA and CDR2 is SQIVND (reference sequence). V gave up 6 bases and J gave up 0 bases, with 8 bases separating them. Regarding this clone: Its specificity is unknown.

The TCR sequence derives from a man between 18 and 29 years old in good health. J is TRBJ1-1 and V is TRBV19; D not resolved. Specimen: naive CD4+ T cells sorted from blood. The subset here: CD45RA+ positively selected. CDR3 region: CASRVYMNTEAFF. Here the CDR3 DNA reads TGTGCCAGTAGGGTCTACATGAACACTGAAGCTTTCTTT.